The entry that follows covers one T cell receptor (beta chain) sequence. These data come from a study of blood T cell repertoires in COVID-19. Study context: Nucleic acid was either cDNA or gDNA, and it came from T cells, B-cell-depleted T cells, or PBMCs.

The CDR3 loop spans 13 amino acids. V was pared by 7 bases and J by 12 bases, with 19 bases between. Original analysis: Nucleated cell number was recorded as an estimate derived from reference gene primer amplification. TCRdb's copy holds only in-frame clones and misses some; the assay was immunoSEQ multiplex PCR. V and J calls and clone size are those listed in that table; D and trimming were worked out from the DNA. The table lists 210,000 or so clones, nearly 90% of them singletons, with approximately 12% in the top ten. The V and J genes are TRBV12-3 or TRBV12-4 and TRBJ2-1, with D possibly matching TRBD2 (5 bases). The sequence derives from a woman aged 18-30 years who had recovered from COVID-19. The sequencing input was peripheral blood. CDR3 region: CASTRDGLLGQFF. In nucleotides, the CDR3 is TGTGCCAGCACTCGAGATGGACTTCTCGGGCAGTTCTTC.